These 25 T cell receptor beta chains share one sample of origin, sequenced in a study of cytomegalovirus exposure and HLA in healthy donors. 13 Jbeta primers and 60 Vbeta primers were used for the PCR. The assay was immunoSEQ multiplex PCR, and TCRdb's table has in-frame clones only and misses some. This sample yields roughly 66,000 clones, of which around 80% are seen a single time; 5.5% to 7% belongs to the top ten. Sequenced material: PBMCs. The source of these receptors is a man in his fifties in good health and CMV-seronegative.

CDR3 region: CASSFGTSGRYEQYF. The CDR3 nucleotides are TGTGCCAGCAGCTTCGGGACTAGCGGGAGATACGAGCAGTACTTC. The chain carries TRBV7-8 and TRBJ2-7; 14 nucleotides agree with TRBD2. This CDR3 contains 15 residues. Looked up from germline, CDR1 is SGHVS and CDR2 is FQNEAQ. J lost 4 bases, V lost 3 bases, and 2 bases had no gene match.

The chain joins TRBV25-1 to TRBJ2-1; the D is unclear. V lost 1 base and J lost 3, with 7 bases in between. The CDR3 has 14 amino acids. In germline, CDR1 is MGHDK, CDR2 SYGVNS. The CDR3 loop is CASSESRSYNEQFF. The DNA for the CDR3 is TGTGCCAGCAGTGAATCCCGCAGCTACAATGAGCAGTTCTTC.

The chain has TRBV19 and TRBJ1-1, with D maybe TRBD1 (6 bases). The CDR3 consists of 16 residues. Trimming pared 2 bases from V and 0 bases from J, leaving 13 bases between. Germline CDR1 is LNHDA and CDR2 is SQIVND (reference sequence). CDR3 in DNA: TGTGCCAGTAGTATACGAGGGGGTGGCATGAACACTGAAGCTTTCTTT. The encoded protein is CASSIRGGGMNTEAFF.

The J gene is TRBJ1-2, the V gene TRBV30; D might be TRBD1 (6 bases). Per germline, CDR1 GTSNPN and CDR2 SVGIG (reference sequence). Trimming took 8 bases from V and 8 from J, leaving 12 bases between them. The CDR3 is 10 amino acids. The CDR3 sequence: CAGGASGYTF. The CDR3 region has the DNA TGTGCCGGGGGGGCCTCGGGCTACACCTTC.

The CDR3, as DNA: TGTGCCATCAGTGAGGCCGGTGGTCGCATTCAGTACTTC. Translating gives CAISEAGGRIQYF. The rearrangement links TRBV10-3 to TRBJ2-4; no definite D call. Germline CDR1 is ENHRY and CDR2 is SYGVKD. The CDR3 is made up of 13 amino acids. Trimming took off 2 bases at V and 9 bases at J, with 11 bases between the two ends.

In its sample, this clone was seen a few times. The CDR3 loop is CASSQATSSVLAEQFF. The CDR3 DNA reads TGTGCCAGCAGCCAAGCGACTAGCTCCGTTTTGGCTGAGCAGTTCTTC. The chain joins TRBV4-2 to TRBJ2-1, with 7 nucleotides matching TRBD2. The CDR3 length is 16 residues. CDR1 is LGHNA, CDR2 YNFKEQ, per germline. V gave up 1 base and J gave up 9 bases; unmatched junction bases: 12.

The chain combines TRBV15 with TRBJ1-5; D is perhaps TRBD1 (5 bases). Germline lookup yields CDR1 LNHNV and CDR2 YYDKDF (reference sequence). This CDR3 has 15 amino acids. The germline V and J ends were trimmed by 1 base and 5 bases, with 12 bases remaining between them. In nucleotides, the CDR3 is TGTGCCACCAGCAGAGTGGGGGGATCTGATCAGCCCCAGCATTTT. Translating gives CATSRVGGSDQPQHF.

The chain combines TRBV6-6 with TRBJ1-5; 7 nucleotides agree with TRBD1. The CDR3 totals 13 residues. V lost 7 bases and J lost 13; bases outside the gene matches: 13. Germline CDR1 is MNHNY and CDR2 is SVGAGI (reference sequence). Here the CDR3 DNA reads TGTGCCAGCATCGGACAGGAGACAGGCCCTCAGCATTTT. Translating it yields CASIGQETGPQHF.

The rearrangement joins TRBV6-5 to TRBJ2-1; 7 nucleotides match TRBD1. This CDR3 region has 14 residues. Germline-derived CDR1 and CDR2 are MNHEY and SVGAGI. V dropped 7 bases and J dropped 4; count of bases not matched to a gene: 7. As DNA, the CDR3 is TGTGCCAGCACCAGGGACAGCAATTACAATGAGCAGTTCTTC. Translating it yields CASTRDSNYNEQFF.

This chain links TRBV19 with TRBJ2-1; 8 bases fit TRBD2. V lost 8 bases, J lost 6 bases, and 9 bases stayed unmatched. Per the germline V gene, CDR1 is LNHDA and CDR2 is SQIVND (reference sequence). CDR3 length: 14 residues. The CDR3 DNA sequence: TGTGCCAGTCGAGCGGGACTAGGTTCCAATGAGCAGTTCTTC. Residues: CASRAGLGSNEQFF.

V gene TRBV30 combines with J gene TRBJ2-1; no clear D. Germline CDR1 reads GTSNPN; CDR2 reads SVGIG (reference sequence). Trimming removed 3 bases from V and 6 bases from J, with 6 bases in between. The CDR3 has 11 residues. The CDR3 here is CAWSSVNEQFF. DNA for the CDR3: TGTGCCTGGAGCTCTGTCAATGAGCAGTTCTTC. Full variable domain (outside the CDR3, taken from reference TRBV30 and TRBJ2-1): SQTIHQWPATLVQPVGSPLSLECTVEGTSNPNLYWYRQAAGRGLQLLFYSVGIGQISSEVPQNLSASRPQDRQFILSSKKLLLSDSGFYLCAWSSVNEQFFGPGTRLTVL.

CDR3 amino acids: CASSRGQGSNTEAFF. The CDR3 DNA follows: TGCGCCAGCAGCAGAGGACAGGGAAGTAACACTGAAGCTTTCTTT. The chain recombines TRBV5-1 with TRBJ1-1, with 8 bases lining up with TRBD1. The trim removed 4 bases at V and 2 bases at J, leaving 7 bases unmatched. Per the germline V gene, CDR1 is SGHRS and CDR2 is YFSETQ. This CDR3 has 15 residues.

This clone appeared a single time. J is TRBJ1-1 and V is TRBV7-9, with a tentative D call TRBD1 (5 bases). Germline V lookup: CDR1 SEHNR, CDR2 FQNEAQ (reference sequence). V was cut by 1 base and J by 3 bases, with 9 bases left in between. The CDR3 runs to 14 residues. CDR3: CASSLVGGDTEAFF. The CDR3 DNA sequence: TGTGCCAGCAGCTTAGTCGGGGGGGACACTGAAGCTTTCTTT. The full variable domain, with the rest looked up from reference TRBV7-9 and TRBJ1-1, is DTGVSQNPRHKITKRGQNVTFRCDPISEHNRLYWYRQTLGQGPEFLTYFQNEAQLEKSRLLSDRFSAERPKGSFSTLEIQRTEQGDSAMYLCASSLVGGDTEAFFGQGTRLTVV.

This clone was counted between two and nine times. The chain uses TRBV6-4 and TRBJ2-2; 10 nucleotides align to TRBD2. Germline lookup yields CDR1 MRHNA and CDR2 SNTAGT. The CDR3 runs to 13 residues. Trimming took 6 bases from V and 5 from J; bases not matched to a gene: 0. CDR3 sequence reads: CASRLAGTGELFF. The CDR3 DNA sequence: TGTGCCAGCAGACTAGCGGGAACCGGGGAGCTGTTTTTT.

The chain uses TRBV2 and TRBJ1-2; D remains unclear. V dropped 1 base and J dropped 1 base, with 10 bases sitting between them. The CDR3 totals 15 residues. Germline CDR1 is SNHLY and CDR2 is FYNNEI. CDR3 residues: CASSEVEGLNYGYTF. CDR3 nucleotide sequence: TGTGCCAGCAGTGAAGTGGAAGGACTTAACTATGGCTACACCTTC.

The chain carries TRBV19 and TRBJ2-3; 11 bases map to TRBD2. The CDR3 totals 18 residues. The V segment lost 7 bases and the J segment 3 bases; nucleotides outside the gene matches: 15. CDR1 is LNHDA and CDR2 is SQIVND in the germline V gene (reference sequence). CDR3 nucleotides: TGTGCCAGTACCTCATATCGGGGGACTAGCGGAGTGACAGATACGCAGTATTTT. This gives the protein CASTSYRGTSGVTDTQYF.

The chain recombines TRBV18 with TRBJ2-1; TRBD1 might be the D (5 bases). Germline assignment: CDR1 KGHSH and CDR2 LQKENI. The CDR3 length is 15 residues. Deletions cut 6 bases from V and 2 bases from J, with 14 bases between. The CDR3 bases are TGTGCCAGCTCTCTCGCATGGGGCGCCTACAATGAGCAGTTCTTC. Its protein product is CASSLAWGAYNEQFF.

The genes are TRBV30 and TRBJ2-1; TRBD2 agrees at 7 bases. The germline CDR1 and CDR2 sequences are GTSNPN and SVGIG (reference sequence). V was pared by 2 bases and J by 3 bases, with 7 bases of the junction left unmatched. The CDR3 runs to 15 residues. The CDR3 nucleotides read TGTGCCTGGAGTAGTTGGCTAGCGGACTACAATGAGCAGTTCTTC. Protein: CAWSSWLADYNEQFF.

The chain has TRBV9 and TRBJ2-3, with TRBD2 matching over 12 bases. V gave up 1 base and J gave up 5 bases; unmatched junction bases: 5. The germline CDR1 and CDR2 sequences are SGDLS and YYNGEE. The CDR3 sequence is 16 residues long. The CDR3 sequence is CASSVLAGGRQDTQYF. The CDR3 DNA sequence: TGTGCCAGCAGCGTACTAGCGGGGGGGCGTCAAGATACGCAGTATTTT.

The V call is TRBV25-1, the J call TRBJ2-5; maybe TRBD1 (6 bases). V was cut by 1 base and J by 0 bases, with 6 bases left in between. CDR3 length: 14 residues. Germline CDR1 and CDR2: MGHDK and SYGVNS. CDR3 in amino acids: CASSEWDNQETQYF. The CDR3, as DNA: TGTGCCAGCAGTGAATGGGACAACCAAGAGACCCAGTACTTC. Looking up the rest from reference TRBV25-1 and TRBJ2-5 gives the full variable domain: EADIYQTPRYLVIGTGKKITLECSQTMGHDKMYWYQQDPGMELHLIHYSYGVNSTEKGDLSSESTVSRIRTEHFPLTLESARPSHTSQYLCASSEWDNQETQYFGPGTRLLVL.

This chain uses TRBV6-5 with TRBJ2-7; a weak D match, TRBD1 (5 bases). Germline assignment: CDR1 MNHEY and CDR2 SVGAGI. Trimming stripped 5 bases from V and 0 bases from J, with 11 bases between. This CDR3 has 14 amino acids. The CDR3 nucleotides read TGTGCCAGCAGTCAGGGCCCGAGCTCCTACGAGCAGTACTTC. It yields the protein CASSQGPSSYEQYF.

The chain joins TRBV5-1 to TRBJ1-6; D uncertain. The CDR3 is made up of 18 amino acids. Germline CDR1 is SGHRS and CDR2 is YFSETQ. The V end was cut by 4 bases, the J end by 0 bases, with 17 bases between. The DNA for the CDR3 is TGCGCCAGCAGCCCCGACACCCCGGGAGGCTCCTATAATTCACCCCTCCACTTT. Encoded protein: CASSPDTPGGSYNSPLHF.

The chain couples TRBV7-2 to TRBJ2-7; no firm D call. The V and J ends lost 1 base and 0 bases respectively, with 7 bases between them. The CDR3 spans 14 residues. Germline values: CDR1 SGHTA, CDR2 FQGNSA. The CDR3 nucleotides read TGTGCCAGCAGCTTAGACACGTACTCCTACGAGCAGTACTTC. Protein: CASSLDTYSYEQYF.

V usage is TRBV11-3 and J usage is TRBJ2-1; 11 bases map to TRBD2. Trimming cost V 5 bases and J 7 bases; bases outside gene matches: 7. CDR1 is SGHNT, CDR2 YENEEA, per germline. The CDR3 has 15 residues. CDR3 in DNA: TGTGCCAGCAGCCCTAGCGGGAGGTCGTGGAATGAGCAGTTCTTC. Translating it yields CASSPSGRSWNEQFF.

The V gene is TRBV6-1, the J gene TRBJ2-2; 9 bases agree with TRBD2. CDR3 size: 15 residues. Per the germline V gene, CDR1 is MNHNS and CDR2 is SASEGT. J gave up 5 bases and V 6 bases, and 7 bases lay outside the gene matches. DNA for the CDR3: TGTGCCAGCAGGACTAGCGGCCCTTCGACCGGGGAGCTGTTTTTT. As protein: CASRTSGPSTGELFF.